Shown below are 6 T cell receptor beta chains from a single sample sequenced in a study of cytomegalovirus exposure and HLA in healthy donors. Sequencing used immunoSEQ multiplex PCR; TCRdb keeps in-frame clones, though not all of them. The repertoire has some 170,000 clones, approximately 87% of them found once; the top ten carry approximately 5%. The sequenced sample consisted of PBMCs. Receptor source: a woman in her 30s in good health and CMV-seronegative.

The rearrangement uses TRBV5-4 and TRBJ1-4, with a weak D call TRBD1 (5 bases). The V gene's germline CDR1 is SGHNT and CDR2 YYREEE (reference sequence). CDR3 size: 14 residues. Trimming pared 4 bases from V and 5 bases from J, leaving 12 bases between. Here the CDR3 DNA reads TGTGCCAGCAGCCTCCCGGGGCAAAATGAAAAACTGTTTTTT. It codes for CASSLPGQNEKLFF. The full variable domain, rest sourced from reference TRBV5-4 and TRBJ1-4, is ETGVTQSPTHLIKTRGQQVTLRCSSQSGHNTVSWYQQALGQGPQFIFQYYREEENGRGNFPPRFSGLQFPNYSSELNVNALELDDSALYLCASSLPGQNEKLFFGSGTQLSVL.

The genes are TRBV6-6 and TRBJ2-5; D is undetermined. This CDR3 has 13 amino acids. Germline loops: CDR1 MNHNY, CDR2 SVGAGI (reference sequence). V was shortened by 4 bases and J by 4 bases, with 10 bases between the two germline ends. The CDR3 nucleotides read TGTGCCAGCAGTTTATCAGCTGCAGAGACCCAGTACTTC. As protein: CASSLSAAETQYF.

The CDR3 DNA reads TGCGCCAGCAGCTCGAAGACAGGGAACCCAACAGATACGCAGTATTTT. Encoded protein: CASSSKTGNPTDTQYF. This chain uses TRBV5-1 with TRBJ2-3, with 7 bases identical to TRBD1. Germline V lookup: CDR1 SGHRS, CDR2 YFSETQ. Trimming cost V 3 bases and J 3 bases; bases outside gene matches: 10. The CDR3 contains 16 residues.

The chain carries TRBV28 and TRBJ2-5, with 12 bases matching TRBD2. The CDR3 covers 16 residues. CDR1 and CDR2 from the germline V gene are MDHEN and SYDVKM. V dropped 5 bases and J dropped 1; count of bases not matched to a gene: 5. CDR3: CASSPVLAGGQETQYF. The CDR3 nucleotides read TGTGCCAGCAGTCCGGTACTAGCGGGAGGCCAAGAGACCCAGTACTTC.

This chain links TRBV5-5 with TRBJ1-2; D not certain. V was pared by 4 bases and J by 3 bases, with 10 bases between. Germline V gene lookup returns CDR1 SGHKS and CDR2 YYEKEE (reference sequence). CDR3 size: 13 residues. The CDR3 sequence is CASSPQSDYGYTF. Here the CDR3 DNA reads TGTGCCAGCAGCCCACAATCGGACTATGGCTACACCTTC. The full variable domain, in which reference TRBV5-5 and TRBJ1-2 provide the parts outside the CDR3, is DAGVTQSPTHLIKTRGQQVTLRCSPISGHKSVSWYQQVLGQGPQFIFQYYEKEERGRGNFPDRFSARQFPNYSSELNVNALLLGDSALYLCASSPQSDYGYTFGSGTRLTVV.

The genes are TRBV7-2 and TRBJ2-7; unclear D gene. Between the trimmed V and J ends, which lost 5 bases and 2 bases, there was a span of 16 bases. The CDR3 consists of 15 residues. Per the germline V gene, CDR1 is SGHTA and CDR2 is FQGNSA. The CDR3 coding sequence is TGTGCCAGCAGCCCCGGTGATAGACCAGCCTACGAGCAGTACTTC. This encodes CASSPGDRPAYEQYF.